Each of the 7 T cell receptor beta chains below was sequenced from the same sample in a study of blood T cell repertoires in COVID-19. Clones were sequenced by immunoSEQ multiplex PCR, and TCRdb holds only the in-frame ones, with some missing. Of 20,000 to 25,000 clones in the sample, 87% are singletons; the top ten hold around 10%. Specimen: peripheral blood. The receptors were gathered from a human donor with active COVID-19. The donor label of this sample is uncertain.

V usage is TRBV15 and J usage is TRBJ2-1; D is ambiguous. Germline V lookup: CDR1 LNHNV, CDR2 YYDKDF (reference sequence). CDR3 length: 15 residues. Trimming left V 1 base short and J 2 bases short, with 9 bases between. The CDR3 coding sequence is TGTGCCACCAGCAGAGGATACTTAGCCTACAATGAGCAGTTCTTC. This translates into CATSRGYLAYNEQFF.

The V gene is TRBV24-1, the J gene TRBJ2-1, with D tentatively TRBD1 (5 bases). Trimming cost V 4 bases and J 9 bases, with 9 bases left between them. The germline CDR1 and CDR2 sequences are KGHDR and SFDVKD. The CDR3 extends over 12 amino acids. CDR3 sequence reads: CATSDRTPEQFF. CDR3 bases: TGTGCCACCAGTGACCGGACACCTGAGCAGTTCTTC.

The V call is TRBV7-2, the J call TRBJ2-1; the match to TRBD2 covers 10 bases. V gave up 2 bases and J gave up 4 bases; unmatched junction bases: 11. The CDR3 loop spans 18 amino acids. Germline V gene lookup returns CDR1 SGHTA and CDR2 FQGNSA. CDR3 region: CASSLFGWASGRYNEQFF. The CDR3 DNA reads as TGTGCCAGCAGCTTATTCGGATGGGCTAGCGGGAGATACAATGAGCAGTTCTTC.

The V gene is TRBV7-2, the J gene TRBJ1-6; D may be TRBD1 (5 bases). Germline CDR1 SGHTA, CDR2 FQGNSA. This CDR3 spans 13 amino acids. V lost 2 bases to trimming and J lost 10 bases, with 9 bases between them. The CDR3 DNA sequence: TGTGCCAGCAGCTTAAGACAGTCATCACCCCTCCACTTT. Its protein product is CASSLRQSSPLHF.

V usage is TRBV5-3 and J usage is TRBJ1-4, with D tentatively TRBD1 (5 bases). TRBV5-3 is an ORF; its function is uncertain. Trimming pared 5 bases from V and 7 bases from J, leaving 15 bases between. This CDR3 is 14 amino acids long. CDR3: CARRLSGASEKLFF. In DNA form, the CDR3 reads TGTGCCAGAAGACTCTCTGGGGCAAGTGAAAAACTGTTTTTT.

The chain joins TRBV7-3 to TRBJ2-2; 8 bases fit TRBD2. The CDR3 consists of 15 residues. The V segment lost 6 bases and the J segment 5 bases; nucleotides outside the gene matches: 8. Germline loops: CDR1 SGHTA, CDR2 FQGTGA. The DNA of the CDR3 is TGTGCCAGCAGGATGAGCGGGAGCGATACCGGGGAGCTGTTTTTT. Protein sequence: CASRMSGSDTGELFF.

This chain connects TRBV5-1 to TRBJ1-4; 7 nucleotides agree with TRBD1. In germline, CDR1 is SGHRS, CDR2 YFSETQ. The CDR3 has 15 amino acids. With 4 bases clipped from V and 3 bases from J, the junction kept 6 bases outside the gene matches. The CDR3 nucleotides are TGCGCCAGCAGCCCCACTGGACAGGCTAATGAAAAACTGTTTTTT. The encoded protein is CASSPTGQANEKLFF.